The source of this T cell receptor (beta chain) is a study of cytomegalovirus exposure and HLA in healthy donors (dated 2017 in TCRdb). Background for the entire study: In an earlier analysis of 550 to 750 of the donors, 276 Gb of sequence data and 90 million to 120 million unique TCR beta sequences from roughly 190 million T cells were reported. In the later analysis, no new phenotypic data were used to find candidate immune exposures; instead, reliance was placed on TCR beta sequences and their occurrence across donors. Using immunosequencing, the study profiled T cell repertoires from some 670 subjects and related those repertoires to cytomegalovirus serostatus. In addition to the first cohort of several hundred subjects, a separate validation cohort of 120 different subjects was used. An early release that covered several hundred HLA-typed donors contained approximately 300 gigabases of sequencing data and 75 million to 100 million unique TCR sequences. Donor age, sex, ethnicity and CMV serostatus were collected together with the repertoire data. To predict cytomegalovirus infection status, the study brought together high-throughput TCR immunosequencing, statistical association of individual TCRs with disease status, and machine learning. Among around 400 genotyped donors of the cohort, an average of 235,054 unique TCR beta nucleotide sequences were sequenced per donor, about a sixth of them non-productive. Typing coverage differed by locus: A, B, C, DRB1 and DQB1 were typed in about 629-640 donors, DQA1 in 500 to 550, DPA1 in 600 to 610, and DPB1 in just under 490. Roughly 5 DR-DQ haplotypes were handled as single units for association and clustering because linkage in the cohort was strong. Of the 300 to 500 genotyped donors, 81% were placed in the genetic ancestry cluster associated with self-reported Caucasian donors. In an earlier analysis of a few hundred of the donors, high-throughput TCR beta sequencing was used to judge whether each TCR beta V gene segment behaved as functional or pseudogenic. Class I and class II HLA loci were covered by the typing at four-digit resolution. The study aimed to test whether signatures of past pathogen exposure could be identified by cataloging public T cell receptors. A later analysis re-examined previously published TCR beta repertoires from 500 to 700 donors and added high-resolution HLA genotyping to investigate patterns of TCR occurrence. Every discovery cohort repertoire had been produced on one sequencing platform. In a later genetic analysis, genome-wide SNP genotypes for about three fifths of the 666 donors were used, and that subset was treated as a discovery cohort.

For CDR1 and CDR2, the germline V gene (reference sequence) lists WNHNN and SYGVQD. Its CDR3 holds 16 amino acids, cysteine through phenylalanine. CDR3 DNA only is kept here, 48 bases in frame from base 1. Results and caveats for the whole study, not just this receptor: An earlier analysis of approximately 600 of the donors showed that most TCR beta V segments appeared in productive rearrangements either about 87% or about 30% of the time, which broadly matched IMGT annotations. Seventeen rarely observed V segments, including chromosome 9 orphons, were excluded from the earlier analysis of several hundred of the donors because counts were too low. A later analysis found that HLA-associated TCR beta chains were more clonally expanded and had lower generation probabilities than equally common non-associated chains. For the cohort, immune exposure information was limited to CMV serostatus. A group of highly shared sequence variants was considered likely to be a technical artifact of the sequencing pipeline. While some public TCRs were present in many individuals, most TCR sequences turned up only very rarely across donors. Because HLA typing was missing for some donors at each locus, association tests included only the typed subset. The 87-base-pair reads could not distinguish some IMGT-functional V segments, including TRBV6-2 and TRBV6-3, so those segments were excluded. A total of 150 to 200 TCR beta chains were listed by the study as associated with cytomegalovirus. In a later analysis, 15,000 to 20,000 TCR beta sequences were associated with specific HLA alleles at a false discovery rate of 0.05. The classifier was reported to diagnose cytomegalovirus status with high specificity and sensitivity in both the original cohort and the validation cohort. A further reported finding was that TCR beta sequences accurately predicted the HLA-A and HLA-B alleles for most subjects in the first cohort. Correlated functional status among segregating V segments might be attributable to linkage disequilibrium, but an unknown experimental factor could not be ruled out. A few of the identified cytomegalovirus-associated TCR beta chains were confirmed in vitro to be specific for cytomegalovirus antigens. Presence/absence analyses assumed roughly uniform sequencing depth across donors, an assumption that may not hold. In a later analysis, the rate of TCR association differed among HLA loci, with DRB1 alleles having the most associated TCRs and HLA-C alleles having the fewest. In a later genetic analysis, a missense DCLRE1C variant was associated with V-gene and J-gene trimming of TCR beta chains, and the association was replicated in an independent cohort. A later analysis reported that several top co-occurrence clusters appeared linked to parvovirus B19, influenza, CMV and Epstein-Barr virus. It was suggested by the authors that the approach could potentially be generalized to other disease states and immunological phenotypes. A later analysis found that most CMV-associated TCR beta chains appeared HLA-restricted, with HLA associations seemingly driven largely by CMV exposure. Compared with the roughly 720-donor mean, donors in an Asian-associated ancestry cluster had fewer N-insertions in productive TCRs, according to a later genetic analysis. This cohort had only TCR beta chains sequenced, and the lack of alpha or paired-chain data limited which features could be detected. When HLA alleles, especially DR and DQ, strongly co-occurred, attributing TCR associations to individual alleles was difficult.

This clone was found once. Its binding antigen is unknown. One base away there is no much larger clone; base qualities are not given. In total, 630 or so healthy bone marrow donors made up the cohort. At the time of sampling, every cohort member was nominally healthy, though immune exposures that went unrecorded were likely present. The donor tested CMV seronegative and was one of the 352 seronegative cohort members. A peripheral blood sample was provided by each donor, and peripheral blood mononuclear cells were used for TCR beta sequencing. The Qiagen DNeasy Blood Extraction Kit was used to extract genomic DNA from the blood cell samples. Library method: the immunoSEQ multiplex PCR assay. For the multiplex PCR, a mixture combining 60 forward primers for TCR Vbeta segments and 13 reverse primers for TCR Jbeta segments was used. A multiplex PCR assay on genomic DNA amplified the CDR3 region of rearranged TCR beta genes. Amplified TCR beta libraries were sequenced as 87-base-pair reads on the Illumina HiSeq System. As for how the authors treated the data: In a later analysis, 77 million or so unique TCR beta chains were counted across the 500 to 850 repertoires, and approximately 11 million of these chains were shared by at least two donors. A nearest-neighbor algorithm error-corrected the raw reads and collapsed the reads into unique sequences, merging closely related sequences to remove PCR and sequencing errors. To assign V, D and J gene segments, CDR3 sequences were aligned to IMGT reference sequences. For a sequence to be retained, at least a six-nucleotide match to both a V gene segment and a J gene segment was required. A rearrangement was called productive if the CDR3 had no stop codons and remained in frame with V and J, and every other rearrangement was called non-productive. Following IMGT convention, CDR3 was defined as the stretch from the second conserved V-encoded cysteine up to the conserved J-encoded phenylalanine. The earlier analysis of approximately 500 of the donors excluded sequences that lacked an unambiguous match to a single V gene segment. In an earlier analysis of 450 to 700 of the donors, V segments were called functional above 56.7% productive rearrangements and were called segregating when the between-donor standard deviation exceeded 5%. A statistical classification framework was developed to diagnose cytomegalovirus status using the catalog of TCR beta chain sequences. In a later analysis, V and J genes were assigned by comparing TCR nucleotide sequences against IMGT/GENE-DB human TR gene sequences. A later analysis assigned CDR3 sequences and most-parsimonious VDJ recombination scenarios with the TCRdist pipeline. In a later analysis, each TCR beta chain was defined by its CDR3 amino acid sequence together with its V-gene family, and reads lacking a unique V-gene family were excluded. To address suspected cross-contamination and a sequencing artifact, a later analysis removed over 500 highly shared, low-generation-probability nucleotide sequences. A later analysis calculated a clonal expansion index for each public chain from normalized within-repertoire ranks of inferred template counts. A later analysis computed generation probabilities with a VDJ recombination model fitted to out-of-frame rearrangements, and checked the results against IGoR. In a later analysis, TCR-TCR, TCR-HLA and TCR-CMV co-occurrence was scored with hypergeometric tests, and a repertoire-size bias correction was applied to TCR pairs. False discovery rates were estimated in a later analysis by permuting HLA or CMV assignments 20 times. In a later analysis, co-occurring TCRs were grouped using DBSCAN, with TCRdist sequence similarity added in when clustering inside HLA-allele-positive subsets. Co-occurrence clustering excluded repertoires with fewer than 30,000 or more than 120,000 public chains, plus five with anomalous nucleotide sharing. TCRdb obtained this table from immuneACCESS and retained in-frame rearrangements with V and J assigned. These tables miss some clones; where compared with another copy, unresolved V genes account for less than half of the shortfall, and the remainder is unexplained. That table supplies the V and J calls and clone size; D and trimming were determined from the DNA. A total of about 98,000 clones appear in this sample, approximately 70% of them only once. The ten largest clones capture over 2% of the sample.

Sequenced input: PBMCs. The chain joins TRBV10-1 to TRBJ2-5; a tentative D call is TRBD1 (6 bases match). The DNA end lines up better with TRBJ2-7; the J call may be wrong. The receptor was isolated from a man over 45 in good health and CMV-seronegative. The nucleotides read TGCGCCAGCAGTGAGTCGGTAGCAGGGGAGTCCTACGAGCAGTACTTC. This translates into CASSESVAGESYEQYF.